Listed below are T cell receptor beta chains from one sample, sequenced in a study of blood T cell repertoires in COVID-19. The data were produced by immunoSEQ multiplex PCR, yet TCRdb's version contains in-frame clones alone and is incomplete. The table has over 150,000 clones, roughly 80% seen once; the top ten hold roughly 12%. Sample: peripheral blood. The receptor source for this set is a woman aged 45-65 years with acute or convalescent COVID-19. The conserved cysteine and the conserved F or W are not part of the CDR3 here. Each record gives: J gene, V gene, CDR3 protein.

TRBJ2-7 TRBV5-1 ASSLGGNYEQY
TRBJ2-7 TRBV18 ASSPDFGTYEQY
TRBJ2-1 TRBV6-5 ASSQALSYNEQF
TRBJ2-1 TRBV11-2 ASSYATGGNEQF
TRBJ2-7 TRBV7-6 ASSYTGSEQY
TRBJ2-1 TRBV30 AWAGTGSNEQF
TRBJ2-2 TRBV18 ASSPILLQNTGELF
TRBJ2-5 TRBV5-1 ASSSRQGGETQY
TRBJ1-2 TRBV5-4 ASSLGGADSNYGYT
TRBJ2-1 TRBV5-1 ASSLAEVSGNEQF
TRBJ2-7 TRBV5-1 ASQGGWGSYEQY
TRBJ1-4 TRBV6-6 ASSYSTGNNEKLF
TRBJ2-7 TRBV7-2 ASSLQGEQY
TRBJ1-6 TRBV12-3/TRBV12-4 ASSFPGAAPLH
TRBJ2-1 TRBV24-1 ATSPTDRGYNEQF
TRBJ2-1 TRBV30 AWSVTGTSGSRDEQF
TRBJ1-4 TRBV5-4 ASSLGGVRSTNEKLF
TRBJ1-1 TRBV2 ASCRGTLAMNTEAF
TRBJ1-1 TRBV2 ASSGSRTGGTEAF
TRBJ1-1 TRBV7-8 ASSLWVRGQSYGAF
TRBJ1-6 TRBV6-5 ASSYRSIMDSPLH
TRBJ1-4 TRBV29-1 SVEDRPGNEKLF
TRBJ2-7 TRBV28 ASGIAGSSYEQY
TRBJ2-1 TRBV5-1 ASSFITTGYNEQF